The 9 T cell receptor beta chains reported below all come from one sample, sequenced in a study of cytomegalovirus exposure and HLA in healthy donors. Researchers ran the PCR with 60 Vbeta and 13 Jbeta primers. Clones were sequenced by immunoSEQ multiplex PCR, and TCRdb holds only the in-frame ones, with some missing. The top ten hold around 10% of the sample, which has some 120,000 clones, around four fifths seen once. The sample consisted of PBMCs. Every receptor here comes from a male donor in good health and CMV-seropositive.

Concerning this clone: The sample holds other DNA sequences that translate to the same CDR3. The V and J genes are TRBV30 and TRBJ2-1; 8 nucleotides line up with TRBD2. Germline-derived CDR1 and CDR2 are GTSNPN and SVGIG (reference sequence). V dropped 0 bases and J dropped 0; count of bases not matched to a gene: 13. The CDR3 sequence is 19 residues long. The CDR3 DNA is TGTGCCTGGAGTGTACTCCTGCGAGGGGCGGGAGGCTCCTACAATGAGCAGTTCTTC. It specifies CAWSVLLRGAGGSYNEQFF.

The chain joins TRBV7-9 to TRBJ1-5; D might be TRBD1 (6 bases). Germline loops: CDR1 SEHNR, CDR2 FQNEAQ (reference sequence). The CDR3 is made up of 15 amino acids. Trimming removed 5 bases at V and 0 bases at J, with 11 bases between. CDR3 sequence reads: CASSPGTHSNQPQHF. CDR3 DNA sequence: TGTGCCAGCAGCCCCGGGACACATAGCAATCAGCCCCAGCATTTT.

This clone has a single count. The rearrangement uses TRBV4-3 and TRBJ1-5; unclear D gene. CDR3 length: 14 residues. Trimming pared 1 base from V and 7 bases from J, leaving 11 bases between. CDR1 and CDR2 (germline): LGHNA, YSLEER. The CDR3 is CASSQGWLRQPQHF. The CDR3 DNA sequence: TGCGCCAGCAGCCAAGGGTGGTTGAGGCAGCCCCAGCATTTT.

This clone was detected a few times. V gene TRBV11-2 combines with J gene TRBJ2-2, with D hard to call. Trimming removed 5 bases at V and 7 bases at J, with 8 bases between. Germline values: CDR1 SGHAT, CDR2 FQNNGV. The CDR3 consists of 12 residues. CDR3 coding DNA: TGTGCCAGCAGCCCCGGGTTCGGGGAGCTGTTTTTT. Its protein product is CASSPGFGELFF.

V usage is TRBV2 and J usage is TRBJ2-1; a possible D gene is TRBD1 (5 bases). CDR3 length: 14 amino acids. Trimming took 8 bases from V and 4 from J, leaving 15 bases between them. Germline CDR1 reads SNHLY; CDR2 reads FYNNEI. CDR3 nucleotide sequence: TGTGCCAGCCCAGGTAGGGGCAGGTACAATGAGCAGTTCTTC. Its translation: CASPGRGRYNEQFF.

A note on this clone: The junction differs from germline at one of its ends, possibly a read error. The J gene is TRBJ1-1, the V gene TRBV7-3, with D unclear. This CDR3 spans 15 amino acids. Per germline, CDR1 SGHTA and CDR2 FQGTGA. The CDR3 reads CASRLDGRSVVEAFF. In DNA form, the CDR3 reads TGCGCCAGCAGACTCGATGGGAGGTCCGTCGTTGAAGCTTTCTTT.

There are a few counts of this clone. This chain joins TRBV13 and TRBJ1-2; a weak D match, TRBD1 (5 bases). Germline lookup yields CDR1 PRHDT and CDR2 FYEKMQ (reference sequence). The CDR3 runs 19 residues. The V and J ends lost 3 bases and 5 bases respectively, with 28 bases between them. The CDR3 DNA reads TGTGCCAGCAGCTTCCAGGGCGCCAAGGAACCTCTTTCGGAATATGGCTACACCTTC. Residues: CASSFQGAKEPLSEYGYTF.

The chain links TRBV6-1 to TRBJ2-3, with 8 nucleotides matching TRBD1. This CDR3 contains 15 residues. Trimming at V came to 11 bases and at J to 0 bases, leaving 10 bases not matched to a gene. CDR1 MNHNS and CDR2 SASEGT come from the germline V gene. The CDR3 nucleotides read TGTGCCGGGACAGGCAACTCCGCTAGCACAGATACGCAGTATTTT. This sequence encodes CAGTGNSASTDTQYF.

This clone was recorded a few times. The chain is built from TRBV28 and TRBJ1-2, with TRBD1 as a possible D gene (6 bases). In germline, CDR1 is MDHEN, CDR2 SYDVKM. This CDR3 region has 13 residues. V dropped 5 bases and J dropped 4 bases, with 11 bases sitting between them. CDR3 bases: TGTGCCAGCAGTCTCGGACAGTTCTATGGCTACACCTTC. Its protein product is CASSLGQFYGYTF.